This TCR beta chain was sequenced in a study of blood T cell repertoires in COVID-19. Turning to the study itself: Acute and convalescent COVID-19 specimens originated in the United States, Italy and Spain. T cells, B-cell-depleted T cells, or PBMCs provided the cDNA or gDNA that served as material.

Authors' analysis steps: Amplified reference gene primers provided the basis for estimating nucleated cell counts. Data came from immunoSEQ multiplex PCR; TCRdb stores just in-frame clones and leaves some out. V, J and clone size were drawn from that table, and D and trimming were deduced from the DNA. Seen here are tens of thousands of clones, around 83% observed once, and the top ten hold approximately 5.9%. The ends lost 5 bases at V and 4 bases at J; junction bases unmatched: 10. CDR3 length equals 16 residues. Germline V gene sequence: CDR1 LNHDA, CDR2 SQIVND (reference sequence). V is TRBV19 and J is TRBJ1-1, with 10 bases that match TRBD1. The sequence was collected from a human donor in a cohort sampled during active or convalescent COVID-19. Sequencing was performed on peripheral blood. The CDR3 DNA reads TGTGCCAGTAGTTCCAACCTCGGGACAGGGGTCACTGAAGCTTTCTTT. The encoded protein is CASSSNLGTGVTEAFF. The full variable domain, its missing parts supplied by reference TRBV19 and TRBJ1-1, is DGGITQSPKYLFRKEGQNVTLSCEQNLNHDAMYWYRQDPGQGLRLIYYSQIVNDFQKGDIAEGYSVSREKKESFPLTVTSAQKNPTAFYLCASSSNLGTGVTEAFFGQGTRLTVV.